The present T cell receptor (beta chain) was sequenced within a study of naive and memory T cell subsets. This clonotype has at least ten counts. Its matching antigen is unknown. Whole-study results and caveats: A few larger clonotypes appeared in naive repertoires, especially CD8, possibly memory cells re-expressing CD45RA. In naive cells, over 90% of TCR sequences were seen only once.

Two oligonucleotides, mixed equimolar, formed the beta constant-region primer covering TRBC1 and TRBC2. Nested alpha and beta constant-region primers with the SP2 primer drove four PCR rounds on ligated cDNA. TCRdb re-called the UMI-ligation and nested PCR reads through MiXCR, storing one row per CDR3 protein. Altogether roughly 97,000 distinct CDR3 sequences are present, 13% to 15% being singletons, with the ten largest covering roughly 2.8%. The V gene end was trimmed by 3 bases and the J gene end by 7 bases; junction bases not matched to a gene: 7. Germline values: CDR1 SGHNT, CDR2 YYREEE (reference sequence). This CDR3 contains 13 residues. Cells stained for CD3, CD4, CD8, CD45RA, CD27 and viability were sorted into four CD45RA/CD27 subsets.

The sequence was collected from a human donor in good health. Sequencing was carried out using naive CD8+ T cells from blood. V usage is TRBV5-4 and J usage is TRBJ2-7; 7 bases agree with TRBD1. CDR3 residues: CASSSGQTWEQYF. CDR3 in DNA: TGTGCCAGCAGCTCGGGACAGACATGGGAGCAGTACTTC.